Shown below are 20 T cell receptor beta chains from a single sample sequenced in a study of blood T cells in healthy people across ages. Sample-barcoded 5' priming and a J-beta primer mix drove a second PCR of about 6 to 12 cycles. Each CDR3 protein is one row after TCRdb ran MiXCR on the 5' RACE reads. The sample shows 850,000 to 1,000,000 distinct CDR3 sequences, 45% to 60% of them seen only once. The sequencing sample was made of blood. The receptors come from a woman in her fifties or sixties in good health.

The chain is built from TRBV25-1 and TRBJ2-7, with a tentative D call TRBD1 (6 bases). Germline V lookup: CDR1 MGHDK, CDR2 SYGVNS. V lost 8 bases, J lost 0 bases, and 11 bases lay in between. This CDR3 is built from 13 residues. CDR3 amino acids: CASATDSSYEQYF. In DNA form, the CDR3 reads TGTGCCAGCGCTACGGACAGCTCCTACGAGCAGTACTTC.

This clonotype was counted between two and nine times. This chain uses TRBV11-2 with TRBJ2-3; D not resolved. CDR3 length: 17 residues. The V gene lost 1 base and the J gene lost 3 bases, with 17 bases spanning the gap. Germline V gene lookup returns CDR1 SGHAT and CDR2 FQNNGV. CDR3 sequence reads: CASSLGPLGSVTDTQYF. CDR3 DNA sequence: TGTGCCAGCAGCTTAGGGCCTCTAGGCTCTGTAACAGATACGCAGTATTTT.

The genes are TRBV7-9 and TRBJ2-5; a possible D gene is TRBD1 (5 bases). Trimming took 2 bases from V and 5 from J, leaving 21 bases between them. Looked up from germline, CDR1 is SEHNR and CDR2 is FQNEAQ (reference sequence). This CDR3 is 17 amino acids long. This CDR3 is CASSLSPALGALETQYF. Here the CDR3 DNA reads TGTGCCAGCAGCTTATCCCCCGCACTTGGGGCGTTGGAGACCCAGTACTTC.

The V gene is TRBV7-2, the J gene TRBJ2-3; D is possibly TRBD2 (7 bases). Trimming removed 3 bases from V and 1 base from J, with 17 bases in between. The CDR3 has 17 residues. Germline V lookup: CDR1 SGHTA, CDR2 FQGNSA. CDR3: CASSLGGGVGGTDTQYF. For the CDR3, the DNA is TGTGCCAGCAGCTTGGGCGGGGGCGTCGGTGGCACAGATACGCAGTATTTT.

The chain uses TRBV29-1 and TRBJ2-1, with 8 bases identical to TRBD1. Trimming cost V 4 bases and J 2 bases; bases outside gene matches: 7. CDR1 and CDR2 (germline): SQVTM, ANQGSEA. CDR3 length: 15 residues. The DNA for the CDR3 is TGCAGCGTTGTCGCCGGGACAGGAACCTACAATGAGCAGTTCTTC. Translating it yields CSVVAGTGTYNEQFF.

This clonotype was counted a single time. The V and J genes are TRBV12-3 or TRBV12-4 and TRBJ2-3; D is perhaps TRBD1 or TRBD2 (5 bases each). V was pared by 5 bases and J by 2 bases, with 11 bases between. The length of the CDR3 is 14 residues. The CDR3 DNA reads TGTGCCAGCAGTCCCCGAGGGGCCACAGATACGCAGTATTTT. Protein product: CASSPRGATDTQYF.

This clonotype has only a few counts. The rearrangement joins TRBV27 to TRBJ1-2; D remains ambiguous. This CDR3 comprises 13 residues. Germline loops: CDR1 MNHEY, CDR2 SMNVEV (reference sequence). Trimming removed 6 bases from V and 3 bases from J, with 11 bases in between. The CDR3 sequence is CASSQAGYYGYTF. The CDR3 DNA is TGTGCCAGCAGCCAGGCAGGCTACTATGGCTACACCTTC.

This clonotype was detected a few times. The rearrangement links TRBV20-1 to TRBJ2-6, with D hard to call. Trimming cost V 3 bases and J 0 bases, with 6 bases left between them. The germline CDR1 and CDR2 sequences are DFQATT and SNEGSKA (reference sequence). The CDR3 is made up of 14 amino acids. The CDR3 here is CSARENSGANVLTF. The CDR3 DNA sequence: TGCAGTGCTAGGGAAAACTCTGGGGCCAACGTCCTGACTTTC.

V gene TRBV30 combines with J gene TRBJ1-6, with D maybe TRBD1 (5 bases). Between the trimmed V and J ends, which lost 2 bases and 0 bases, there was a span of 14 bases. The CDR3 contains 17 residues. Germline V gene sequence: CDR1 GTSNPN, CDR2 SVGIG (reference sequence). Here the CDR3 DNA reads TGTGCCTGGAGTTGGCGCAGGGCGAGCTCCTATAATTCACCCCTCCACTTT. Translation: CAWSWRRASSYNSPLHF.

This clonotype has more than one count but fewer than ten. The chain employs TRBV12-3 or TRBV12-4 and TRBJ1-2; D unresolved. The CDR3 consists of 14 residues. Trimming shortened V by 7 bases and J by 2 bases, and 14 bases separated the two germline ends. The CDR3 nucleotides read TGTGCCAGCACCCATGCCGGCAGAAACTATGGCTACACCTTC. It translates to CASTHAGRNYGYTF.

The V and J genes are TRBV3-1 and TRBJ1-2; D gene unclear. CDR3 length equals 16 residues. The V end lost 4 bases, the J end lost 4 bases, and 19 bases lay between the germline ends. Looked up from germline, CDR1 is LGHDT and CDR2 is YNNKEL (reference sequence). The CDR3 nucleotides are TGTGCCAGCAGCCGACTAGGAGATAGACTAACCTATGGCTACACCTTC. It translates to CASSRLGDRLTYGYTF.

The J gene is TRBJ2-1, the V gene TRBV5-6; no clear D. Deletions cut 0 bases from V and 5 bases from J, with 6 bases between. CDR3 length: 13 amino acids. In germline, CDR1 is SGHDT, CDR2 YYEEEE. CDR3 coding DNA: TGTGCCAGCAGCTTGGATGCAGACAATGAGCAGTTCTTC. Amino acid sequence: CASSLDADNEQFF.

This clonotype was seen a few times. The chain uses TRBV5-1 and TRBJ2-2; D is ambiguous. V lost 2 bases, J lost 4 bases, and 12 bases lay in between. This CDR3 contains 15 residues. CDR1 SGHRS and CDR2 YFSETQ come from the germline V gene. CDR3 protein: CASSFSSGGTGELFF. The CDR3 DNA is TGCGCCAGCAGCTTTTCGTCGGGCGGCACCGGGGAGCTGTTTTTT.

The J gene is TRBJ2-2, the V gene TRBV5-1; no clear D gene. The germline CDR1 and CDR2 sequences are SGHRS and YFSETQ. The CDR3 is made up of 16 amino acids. Trimming pared 4 bases from V and 0 bases from J, leaving 13 bases between. As DNA, the CDR3 is TGCGCCAGCAGCCCTACTGGCGGTGCGAACACCGGGGAGCTGTTTTTT. It specifies CASSPTGGANTGELFF. The whole variable domain, remainder taken from reference TRBV5-1 and TRBJ2-2, is KAGVTQTPRYLIKTRGQQVTLSCSPISGHRSVSWYQQTPGQGLQFLFEYFSETQRNKGNFPGRFSGRQFSNSRSEMNVSTLELGDSALYLCASSPTGGANTGELFFGEGSRLTVL.

The V call is TRBV7-9, the J call TRBJ2-7, with D uncertain. The end of the DNA is better explained by TRBJ2-5, so the J call may be wrong. Germline V gene data show CDR1 as SEHNR and CDR2 as FQNEAQ (reference sequence). The CDR3 sequence is 14 residues long. CDR3: CASALGYGSGTQYF. The CDR3 nucleotides are TGTGCCAGCGCCTTGGGCTATGGGTCTGGGACCCAGTACTTC.

This clonotype appeared a few times. The chain couples TRBV10-3 to TRBJ2-7; either TRBD1 or TRBD2 may fit D (5 bases each). Germline V gene lookup returns CDR1 ENHRY and CDR2 SYGVKD. The V gene lost 4 bases and the J gene lost 2 bases, with 9 bases spanning the gap. The CDR3 is 13 amino acids. The CDR3, as DNA: TGTGCCATCAGTGCCCGGGGACCCTACGAGCAGTACTTC. As protein: CAISARGPYEQYF.

The chain has TRBV20-1 and TRBJ2-1; D unclear. This CDR3 spans 15 amino acids. The germline V gene has CDR1 DFQATT and CDR2 SNEGSKA (reference sequence). V was cut by 6 bases and J by 1 base, with 16 bases left in between. The CDR3 bases are TGCAGTGCAAGGGAATGGGCGCCTTCCTACAATGAGCAGTTCTTC. Protein sequence: CSAREWAPSYNEQFF.

The chain couples TRBV18 to TRBJ1-3; D possibly corresponds to TRBD1 (6 bases). This CDR3 spans 17 amino acids. V dropped 3 bases and J dropped 8 bases, with 23 bases sitting between them. Germline CDR1 KGHSH, CDR2 LQKENI. CDR3 amino acids: CASSPTPGRGAKDTIYF. CDR3 bases: TGTGCCAGCTCACCCACCCCGGGCAGGGGCGCGAAGGACACCATATATTTT.

The genes are TRBV5-5 and TRBJ2-1, with a weak D call TRBD1 (5 bases). CDR3 size: 15 residues. Germline assignment: CDR1 SGHKS and CDR2 YYEKEE (reference sequence). The V end was cut by 4 bases, the J end by 4 bases, with 15 bases between. In DNA, the CDR3 is TGTGCCAGCAGCCCAAAAGGGGTTTCTTACAATGAGCAGTTCTTC. Its protein is CASSPKGVSYNEQFF.

This clonotype has just a few counts. CDR3 nucleotide sequence: TGTGCCAGCAGCTTAGGAGTTAACGCAGATACGCAGTATTTT. It translates to CASSLGVNADTQYF. The V and J genes are TRBV11-2 and TRBJ2-3; D is unresolved. The V gene's germline CDR1 is SGHAT and CDR2 FQNNGV. This CDR3 spans 14 amino acids. V was shortened by 1 base and J by 4 bases, with 9 bases between the two germline ends.